This T cell receptor beta chain is from a study of cytomegalovirus exposure and HLA in healthy donors. The overall study: T cells numbering about 200 million yielded more than 95 million unique TCR beta sequences in an earlier analysis. Of around 400 genotyped donors, 81% grouped in the Caucasian-associated ancestry cluster. Broader study findings: Only CMV serostatus was available as immune exposure information. Several of the most significant clusters appeared, in a later analysis, to be linked to common viral pathogens.

PCR was performed using 60 Vbeta and 13 Jbeta primers. Only in-frame clones appear in the TCRdb table, and some are missing; sequencing was by immunoSEQ multiplex PCR. Here the sample spans about 110,000 clones, 65% to 80% being singletons. Points on this clone: Its antigen is still unknown.

This TCR came from a woman between 50 and 59 years old in good health and CMV-seropositive. The sequenced sample was PBMCs.

DNA of the CDR3: TGTGCCAGCAGCAGTTCCCAGATGGCTTCTAACTATGGCTACACCTTC. The encoded protein is CASSSSQMASNYGYTF. The chain couples TRBV7-2 to TRBJ1-2; no definite D call. Trimming cost V 5 bases and J 0 bases, with 16 bases left between them. Germline CDR1 and CDR2: SGHTA and FQGNSA. The CDR3 is 16 amino acids.